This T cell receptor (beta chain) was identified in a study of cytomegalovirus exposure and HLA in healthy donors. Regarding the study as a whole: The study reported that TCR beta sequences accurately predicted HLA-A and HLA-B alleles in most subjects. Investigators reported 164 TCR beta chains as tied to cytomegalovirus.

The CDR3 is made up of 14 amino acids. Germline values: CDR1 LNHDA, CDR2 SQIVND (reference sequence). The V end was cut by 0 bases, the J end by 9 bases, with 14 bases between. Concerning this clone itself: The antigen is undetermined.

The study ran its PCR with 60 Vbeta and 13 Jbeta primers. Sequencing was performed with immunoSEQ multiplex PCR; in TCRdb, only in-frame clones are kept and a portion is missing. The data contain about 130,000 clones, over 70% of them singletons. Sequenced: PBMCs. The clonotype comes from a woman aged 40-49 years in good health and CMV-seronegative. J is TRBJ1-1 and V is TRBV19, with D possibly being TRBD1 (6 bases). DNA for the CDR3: TGTGCCAGTAGTATAGAGGGGGCCGGCAAAAAAGCTTTCTTT. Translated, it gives CASSIEGAGKKAFF.